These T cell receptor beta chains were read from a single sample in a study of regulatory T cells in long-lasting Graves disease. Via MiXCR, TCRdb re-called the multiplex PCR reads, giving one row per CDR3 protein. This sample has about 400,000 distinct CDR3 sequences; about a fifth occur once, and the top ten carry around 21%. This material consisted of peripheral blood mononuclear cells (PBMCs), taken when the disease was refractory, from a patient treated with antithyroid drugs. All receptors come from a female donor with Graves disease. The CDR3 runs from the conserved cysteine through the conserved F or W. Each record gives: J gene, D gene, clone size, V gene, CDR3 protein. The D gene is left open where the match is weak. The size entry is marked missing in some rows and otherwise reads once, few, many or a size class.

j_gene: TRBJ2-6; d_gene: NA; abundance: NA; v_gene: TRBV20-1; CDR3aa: CSAVPPRMANVLTF
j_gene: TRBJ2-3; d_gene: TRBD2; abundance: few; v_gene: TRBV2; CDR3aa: CAIGDYSTDTQYF
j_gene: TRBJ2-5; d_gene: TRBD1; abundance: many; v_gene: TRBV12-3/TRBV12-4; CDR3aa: CASSFTGAVVETQYF
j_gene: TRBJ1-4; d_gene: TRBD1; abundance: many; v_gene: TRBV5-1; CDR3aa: CASSLQGARDEKLFF
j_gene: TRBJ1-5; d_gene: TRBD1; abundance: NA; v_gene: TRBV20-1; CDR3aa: CSARATAGGVQPQHF
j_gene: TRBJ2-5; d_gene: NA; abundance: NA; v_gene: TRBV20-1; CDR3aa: CSAIGETQYF
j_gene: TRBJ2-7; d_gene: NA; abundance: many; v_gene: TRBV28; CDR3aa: CASSTLYEQYF
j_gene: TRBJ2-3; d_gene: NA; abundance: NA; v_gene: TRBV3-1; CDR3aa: CASSQGIASTDTQYF
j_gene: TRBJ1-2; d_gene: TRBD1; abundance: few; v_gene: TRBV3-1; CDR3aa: CASSQDPGGYGYTF
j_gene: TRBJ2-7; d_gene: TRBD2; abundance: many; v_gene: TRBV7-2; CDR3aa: CASSSLAGGSYEQYF
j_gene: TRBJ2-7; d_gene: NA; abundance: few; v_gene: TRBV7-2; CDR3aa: CASSLWDGPYEQYF
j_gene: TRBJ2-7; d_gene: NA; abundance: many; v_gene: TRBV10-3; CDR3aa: CAISGLHEQYF
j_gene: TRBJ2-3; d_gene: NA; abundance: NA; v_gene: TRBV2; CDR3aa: CASKSSETDTQYF
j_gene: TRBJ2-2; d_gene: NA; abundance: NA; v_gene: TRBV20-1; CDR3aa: CSARDPPQGELFF
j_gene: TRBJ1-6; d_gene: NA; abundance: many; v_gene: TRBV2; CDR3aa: CASSLPQGNSPLHF
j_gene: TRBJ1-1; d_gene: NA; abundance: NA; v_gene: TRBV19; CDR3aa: CARTKGITEAFF
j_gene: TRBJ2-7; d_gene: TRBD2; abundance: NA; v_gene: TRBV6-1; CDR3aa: CASSSGTMRQYF
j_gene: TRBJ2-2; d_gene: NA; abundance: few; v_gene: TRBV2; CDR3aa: CAKNSLANTGELFF
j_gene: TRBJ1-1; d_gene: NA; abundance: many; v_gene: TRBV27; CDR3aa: CASTTMGNTEAFF
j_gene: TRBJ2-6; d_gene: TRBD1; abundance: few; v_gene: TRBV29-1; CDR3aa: CSVAGQGASGANVLTF
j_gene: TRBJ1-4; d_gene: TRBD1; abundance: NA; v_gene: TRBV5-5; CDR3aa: CASSPATGVQKLFF
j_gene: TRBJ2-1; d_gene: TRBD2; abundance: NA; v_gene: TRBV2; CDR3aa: CASSDEGLAGFILDEQFF
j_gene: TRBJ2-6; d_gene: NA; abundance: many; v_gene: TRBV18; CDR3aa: CASSPPGANVLTF
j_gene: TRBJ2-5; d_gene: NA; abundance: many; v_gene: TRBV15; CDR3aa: CATSRGGETQYF
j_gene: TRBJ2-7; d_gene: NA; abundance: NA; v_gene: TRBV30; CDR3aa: CAWTGLYEQYF
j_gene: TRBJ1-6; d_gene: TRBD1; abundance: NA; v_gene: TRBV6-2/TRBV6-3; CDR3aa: CASSAWDRGGSPLHF
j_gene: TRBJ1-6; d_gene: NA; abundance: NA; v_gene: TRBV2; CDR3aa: CASSKGGTSNSPLHF
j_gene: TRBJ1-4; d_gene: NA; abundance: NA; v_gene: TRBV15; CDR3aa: CATGRRDIGEKLFF
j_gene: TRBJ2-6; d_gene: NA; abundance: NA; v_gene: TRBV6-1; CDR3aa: CASSDEPSGANVLTF
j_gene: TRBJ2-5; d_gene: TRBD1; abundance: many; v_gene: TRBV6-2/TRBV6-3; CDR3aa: CASSAPTGGFQETQYF
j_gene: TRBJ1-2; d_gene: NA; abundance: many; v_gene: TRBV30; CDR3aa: CAWSLVVDGYTF
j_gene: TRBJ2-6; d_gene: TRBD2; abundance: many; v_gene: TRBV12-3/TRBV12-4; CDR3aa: CASSPGGAGISGANVLTF
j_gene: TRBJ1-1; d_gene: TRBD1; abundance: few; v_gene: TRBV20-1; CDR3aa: CSARDPYRGGLNTEAFF
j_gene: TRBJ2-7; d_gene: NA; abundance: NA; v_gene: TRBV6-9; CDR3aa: CASSYSKLVSHEQYF
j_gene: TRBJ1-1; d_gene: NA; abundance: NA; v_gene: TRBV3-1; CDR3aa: CASSPVLQNTEAFF
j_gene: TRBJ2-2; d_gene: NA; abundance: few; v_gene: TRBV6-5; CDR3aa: CSSSYSWPGQGGGELFF
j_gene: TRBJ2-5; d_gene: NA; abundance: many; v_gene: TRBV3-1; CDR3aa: CASSHGETQYF
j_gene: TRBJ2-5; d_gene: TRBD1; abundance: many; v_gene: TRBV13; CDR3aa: CASSLRDRDQETQYF
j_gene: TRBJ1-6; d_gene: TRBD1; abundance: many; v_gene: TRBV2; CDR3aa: CASTGTGGLSPLHF
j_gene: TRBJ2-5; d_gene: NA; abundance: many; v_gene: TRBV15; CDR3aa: CATSSGDRGETQYF
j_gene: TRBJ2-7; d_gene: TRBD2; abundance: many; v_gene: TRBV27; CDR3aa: CASSLVSSGSNEQYF
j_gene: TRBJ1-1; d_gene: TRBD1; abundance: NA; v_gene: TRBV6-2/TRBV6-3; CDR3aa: CASRQGATEAFF
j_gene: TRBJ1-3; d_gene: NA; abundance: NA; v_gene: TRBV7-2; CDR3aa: CASSASLFSGNTIYF
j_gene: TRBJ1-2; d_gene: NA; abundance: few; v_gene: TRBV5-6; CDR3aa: CASSWGGERGYTF
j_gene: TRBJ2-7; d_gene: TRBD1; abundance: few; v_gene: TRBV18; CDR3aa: CASSQTTGTEQYF
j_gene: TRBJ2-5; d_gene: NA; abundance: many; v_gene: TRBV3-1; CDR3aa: CASSQELGTQETQYF
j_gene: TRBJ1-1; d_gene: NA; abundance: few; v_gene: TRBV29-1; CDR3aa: CSVEDRGAMNTEAFF
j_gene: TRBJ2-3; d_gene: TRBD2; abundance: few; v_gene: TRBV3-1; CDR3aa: CASSESGSSTDTQYF
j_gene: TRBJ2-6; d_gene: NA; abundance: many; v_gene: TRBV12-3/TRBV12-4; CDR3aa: CASSFNAGANVLTF
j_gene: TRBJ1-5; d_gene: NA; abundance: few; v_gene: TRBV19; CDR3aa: CASSPAYPQPQHF
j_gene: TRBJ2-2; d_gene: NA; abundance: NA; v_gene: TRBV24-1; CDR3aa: CADKTGELFF